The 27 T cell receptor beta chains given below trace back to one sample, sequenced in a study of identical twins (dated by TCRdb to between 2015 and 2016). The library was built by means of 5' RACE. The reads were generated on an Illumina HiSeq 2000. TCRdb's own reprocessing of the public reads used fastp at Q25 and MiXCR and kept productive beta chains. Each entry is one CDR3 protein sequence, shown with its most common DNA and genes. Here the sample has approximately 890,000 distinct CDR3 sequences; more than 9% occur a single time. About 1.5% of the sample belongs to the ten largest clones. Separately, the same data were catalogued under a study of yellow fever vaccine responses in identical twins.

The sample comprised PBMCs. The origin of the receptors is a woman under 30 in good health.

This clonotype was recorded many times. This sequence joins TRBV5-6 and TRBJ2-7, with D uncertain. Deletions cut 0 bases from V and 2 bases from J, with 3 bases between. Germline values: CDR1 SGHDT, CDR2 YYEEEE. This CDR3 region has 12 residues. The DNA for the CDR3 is TGTGCCAGCAGCTTGGCCACCTACGAGCAGTACGTC. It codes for CASSLATYEQYV.

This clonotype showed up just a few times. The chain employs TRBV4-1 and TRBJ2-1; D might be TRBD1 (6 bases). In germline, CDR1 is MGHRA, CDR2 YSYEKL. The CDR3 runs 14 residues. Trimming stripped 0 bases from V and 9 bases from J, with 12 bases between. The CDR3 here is CASSQDRYRAEQFF. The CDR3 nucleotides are TGCGCCAGCAGCCAAGATCGGTACAGGGCTGAGCAGTTCTTC.

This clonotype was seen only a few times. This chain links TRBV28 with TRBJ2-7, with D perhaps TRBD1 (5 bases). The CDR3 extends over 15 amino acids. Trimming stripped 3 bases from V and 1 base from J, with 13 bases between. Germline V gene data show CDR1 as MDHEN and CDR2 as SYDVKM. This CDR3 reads CASSFGHQGSYEQYV. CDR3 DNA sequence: TGTGCCAGCAGTTTTGGCCACCAGGGTTCCTACGAGCAGTACGTC.

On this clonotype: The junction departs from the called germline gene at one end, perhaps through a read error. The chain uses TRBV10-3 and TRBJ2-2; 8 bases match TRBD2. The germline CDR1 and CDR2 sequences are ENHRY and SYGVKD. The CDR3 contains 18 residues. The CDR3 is CAISESTSGYVDTEELFF. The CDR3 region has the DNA TGTGCCATCAGTGAGTCAACTAGCGGATACGTCGACACCGAGGAGCTGTTTTTT.

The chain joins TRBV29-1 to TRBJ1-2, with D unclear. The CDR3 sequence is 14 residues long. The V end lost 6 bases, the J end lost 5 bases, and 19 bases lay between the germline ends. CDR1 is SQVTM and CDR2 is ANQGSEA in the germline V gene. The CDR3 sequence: CSVDQSGDGYGYTF. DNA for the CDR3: TGCAGCGTGGATCAGTCAGGTGATGGGTATGGCTACACCTTC.

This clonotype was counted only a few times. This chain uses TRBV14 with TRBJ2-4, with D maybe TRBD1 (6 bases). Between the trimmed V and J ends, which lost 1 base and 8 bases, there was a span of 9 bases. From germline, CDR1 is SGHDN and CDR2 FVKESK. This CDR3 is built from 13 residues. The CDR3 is CASSQVQGHIQYF. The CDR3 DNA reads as TGTGCCAGCAGCCAAGTGCAGGGGCACATTCAGTACTTC. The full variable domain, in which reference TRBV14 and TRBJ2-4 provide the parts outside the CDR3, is EAGVTQFPSHSVIEKGQTVTLRCDPISGHDNLYWYRRVMGKEIKFLLHFVKESKQDESGMPNNRFLAERTGGTYSTLKVQPAELEDSGVYFCASSQVQGHIQYFGAGTRLSVL.

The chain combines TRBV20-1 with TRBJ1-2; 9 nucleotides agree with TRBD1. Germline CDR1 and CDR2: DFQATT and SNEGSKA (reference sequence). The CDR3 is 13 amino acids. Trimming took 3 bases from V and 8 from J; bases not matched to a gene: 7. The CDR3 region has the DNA TGCAGTGCTAGTTCCGGGACAGGGAACGGCTACACCTTC. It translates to CSASSGTGNGYTF.

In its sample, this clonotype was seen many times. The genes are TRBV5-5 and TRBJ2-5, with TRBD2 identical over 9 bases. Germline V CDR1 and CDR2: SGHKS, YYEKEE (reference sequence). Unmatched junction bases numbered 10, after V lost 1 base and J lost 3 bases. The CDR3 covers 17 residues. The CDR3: CASSLRPVAGVKETQYF. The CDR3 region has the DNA TGTGCCAGCAGCTTGCGTCCCGTAGCGGGAGTTAAAGAGACCCAGTACTTC.

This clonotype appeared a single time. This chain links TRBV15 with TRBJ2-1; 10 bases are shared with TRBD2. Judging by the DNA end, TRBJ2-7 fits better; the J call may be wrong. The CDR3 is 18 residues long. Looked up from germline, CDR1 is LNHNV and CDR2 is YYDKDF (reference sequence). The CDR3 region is CATSRTKLLAGDYNEQYF. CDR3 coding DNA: TGTGCCACCAGCAGGACAAAGCTTCTAGCGGGGGACTACAATGAGCAGTACTTC.

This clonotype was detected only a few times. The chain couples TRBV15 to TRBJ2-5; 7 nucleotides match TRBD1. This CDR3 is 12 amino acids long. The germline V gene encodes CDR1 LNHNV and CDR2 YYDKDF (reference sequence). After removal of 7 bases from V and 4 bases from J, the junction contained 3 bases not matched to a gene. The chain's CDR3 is CATTTGAETQYF. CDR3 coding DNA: TGTGCCACCACCACAGGGGCAGAGACCCAGTACTTC.

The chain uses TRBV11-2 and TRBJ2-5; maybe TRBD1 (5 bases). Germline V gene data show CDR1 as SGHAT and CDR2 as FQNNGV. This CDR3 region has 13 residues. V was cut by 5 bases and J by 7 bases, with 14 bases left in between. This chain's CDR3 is CASSPPYQGTQYF. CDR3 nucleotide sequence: TGTGCCAGCAGCCCGCCCTATCAGGGGACCCAGTACTTC. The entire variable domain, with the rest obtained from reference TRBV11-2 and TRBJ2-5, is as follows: EAGVAQSPRYKIIEKRQSVAFWCNPISGHATLYWYQQILGQGPKLLIQFQNNGVVDDSQLPKDRFSAERLKGVDSTLKIQPAKLEDSAVYLCASSPPYQGTQYFGPGTRLLVL.

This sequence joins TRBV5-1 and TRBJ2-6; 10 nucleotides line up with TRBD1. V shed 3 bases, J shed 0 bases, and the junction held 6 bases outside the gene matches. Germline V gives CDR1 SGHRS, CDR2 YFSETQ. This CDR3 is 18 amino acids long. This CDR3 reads CASSSDRGFLSGANVLTF. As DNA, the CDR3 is TGCGCCAGCAGCTCGGACAGGGGGTTTCTCTCTGGGGCCAACGTCCTGACTTTC.

CDR3 DNA sequence: TGCAGTGCCCCCGTCAGGGCATCTTACAATGAGCAGTTCTTC. Translated: CSAPVRASYNEQFF. The chain combines TRBV20-1 with TRBJ2-1, with a tentative D call TRBD1 (5 bases). The CDR3 consists of 14 residues. The V end was cut by 6 bases, the J end by 4 bases, with 16 bases between. CDR1 is DFQATT, CDR2 SNEGSKA, per germline (reference sequence).

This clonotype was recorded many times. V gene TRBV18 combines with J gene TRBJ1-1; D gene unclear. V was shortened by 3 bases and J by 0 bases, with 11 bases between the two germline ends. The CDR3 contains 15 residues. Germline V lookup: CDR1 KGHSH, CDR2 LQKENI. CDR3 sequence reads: CASSPIRGMNTEAFF. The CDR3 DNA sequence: TGTGCCAGCTCACCCATTCGGGGTATGAACACTGAAGCTTTCTTT.

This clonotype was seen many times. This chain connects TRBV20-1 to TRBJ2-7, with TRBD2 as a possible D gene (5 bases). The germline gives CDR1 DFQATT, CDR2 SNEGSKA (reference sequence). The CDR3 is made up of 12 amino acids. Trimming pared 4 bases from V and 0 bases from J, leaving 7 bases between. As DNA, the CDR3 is TGCAGTGCTATAGGGAGCTCCTACGAGCAGTACTTC. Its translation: CSAIGSSYEQYF.

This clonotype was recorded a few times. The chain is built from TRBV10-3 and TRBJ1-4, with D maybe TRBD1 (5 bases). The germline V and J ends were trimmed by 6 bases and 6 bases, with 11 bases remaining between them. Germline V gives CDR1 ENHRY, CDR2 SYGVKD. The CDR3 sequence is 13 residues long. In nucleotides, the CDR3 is TGTGCCATCAGGCCGACCAGGGATGAAAAACTGTTTTTT. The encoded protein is CAIRPTRDEKLFF.

CDR3 loop: CASSAALGTAIYGYTF. The CDR3 DNA reads as TGTGCCAGCAGCGCAGCTTTGGGGACCGCGATCTATGGCTACACCTTC. The J gene is TRBJ1-2, the V gene TRBV7-9; perhaps TRBD1 as D (5 bases). The germline CDR1 and CDR2 sequences are SEHNR and FQNEAQ (reference sequence). CDR3 length equals 16 residues. V lost 5 bases and J lost 4, with 20 bases in between.

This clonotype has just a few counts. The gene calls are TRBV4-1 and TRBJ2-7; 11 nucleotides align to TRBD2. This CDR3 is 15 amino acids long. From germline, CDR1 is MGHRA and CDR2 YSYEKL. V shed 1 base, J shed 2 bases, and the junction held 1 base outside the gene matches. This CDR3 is CASSQGLAGTYEQYV. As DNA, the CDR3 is TGCGCCAGCAGCCAAGGACTAGCGGGAACCTACGAGCAGTACGTC.

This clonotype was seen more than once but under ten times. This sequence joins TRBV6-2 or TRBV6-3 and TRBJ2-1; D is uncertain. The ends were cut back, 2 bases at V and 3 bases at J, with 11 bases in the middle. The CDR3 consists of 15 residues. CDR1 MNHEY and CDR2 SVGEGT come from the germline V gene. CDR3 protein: CASSYEIGVYNEQFF. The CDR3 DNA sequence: TGTGCCAGCAGTTACGAGATAGGAGTCTACAATGAGCAGTTCTTC.

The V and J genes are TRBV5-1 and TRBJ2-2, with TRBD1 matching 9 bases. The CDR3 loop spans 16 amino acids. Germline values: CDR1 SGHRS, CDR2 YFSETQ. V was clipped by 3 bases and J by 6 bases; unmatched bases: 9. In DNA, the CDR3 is TGCGCCAGCAGCTCACAGGGGGCAAGAATTGCCGGGGAGCTGTTTTTT. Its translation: CASSSQGARIAGELFF.

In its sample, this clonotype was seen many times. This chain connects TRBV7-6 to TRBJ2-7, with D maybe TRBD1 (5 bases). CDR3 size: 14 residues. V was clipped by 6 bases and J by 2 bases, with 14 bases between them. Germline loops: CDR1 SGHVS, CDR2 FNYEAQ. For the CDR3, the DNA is TGTGCCAGCAGGCCCTTGACAGATACCTACGAGCAGTACTTC. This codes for CASRPLTDTYEQYF.

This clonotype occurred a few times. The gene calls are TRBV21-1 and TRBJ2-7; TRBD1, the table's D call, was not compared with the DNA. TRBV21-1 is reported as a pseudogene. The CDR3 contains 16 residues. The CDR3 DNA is TGTGCCAGCAGCACAAGGGACAGGGTCGGCTCCTACGAGCAGTACGTC. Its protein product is CASSTRDRVGSYEQYV.

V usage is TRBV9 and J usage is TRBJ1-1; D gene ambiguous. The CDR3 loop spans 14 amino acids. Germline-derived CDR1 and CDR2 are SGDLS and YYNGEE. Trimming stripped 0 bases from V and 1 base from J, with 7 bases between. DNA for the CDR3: TGTGCCAGCAGCGTAGCTCACACGAACACTGAAGCTTTCTTT. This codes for CASSVAHTNTEAFF.

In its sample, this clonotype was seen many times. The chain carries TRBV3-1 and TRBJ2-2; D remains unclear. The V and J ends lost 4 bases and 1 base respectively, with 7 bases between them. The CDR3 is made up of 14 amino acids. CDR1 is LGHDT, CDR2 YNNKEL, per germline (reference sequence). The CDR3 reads CASSPGWNTGELFF. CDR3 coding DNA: TGTGCCAGCAGCCCGGGCTGGAACACCGGGGAGCTGTTTTTT.

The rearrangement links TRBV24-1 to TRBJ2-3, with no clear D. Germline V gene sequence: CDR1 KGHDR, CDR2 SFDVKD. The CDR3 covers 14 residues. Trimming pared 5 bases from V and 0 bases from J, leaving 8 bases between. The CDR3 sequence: CATSVGISTDTQYF. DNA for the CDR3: TGTGCCACCAGTGTCGGAATTAGCACAGATACGCAGTATTTT.

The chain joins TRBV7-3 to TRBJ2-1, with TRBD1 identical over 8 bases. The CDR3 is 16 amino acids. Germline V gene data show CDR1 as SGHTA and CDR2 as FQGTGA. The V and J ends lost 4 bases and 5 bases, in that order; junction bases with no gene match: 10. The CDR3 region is CASSSMRQGAHNEQFF. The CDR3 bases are TGTGCCAGCAGCTCCATGAGGCAGGGGGCTCACAATGAGCAGTTCTTC.

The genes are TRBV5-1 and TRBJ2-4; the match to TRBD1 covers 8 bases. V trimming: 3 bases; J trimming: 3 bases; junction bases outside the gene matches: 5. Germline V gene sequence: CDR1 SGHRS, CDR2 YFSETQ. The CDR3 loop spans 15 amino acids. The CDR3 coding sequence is TGCGCCAGCAGCTCTAATACAGGGGGCAAAAACATTCAGTACTTC. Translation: CASSSNTGGKNIQYF.